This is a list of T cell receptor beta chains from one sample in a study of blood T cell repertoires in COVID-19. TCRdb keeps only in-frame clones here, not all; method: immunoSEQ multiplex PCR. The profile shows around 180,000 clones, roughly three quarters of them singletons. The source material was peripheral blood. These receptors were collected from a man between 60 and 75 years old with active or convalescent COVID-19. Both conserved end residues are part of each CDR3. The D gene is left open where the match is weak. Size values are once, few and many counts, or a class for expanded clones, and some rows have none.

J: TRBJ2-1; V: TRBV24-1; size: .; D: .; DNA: TGTGCCACCAGTGCTCGAGGACAGTCCTACAATGAGCAGTTCTTC; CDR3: CATSARGQSYNEQFF
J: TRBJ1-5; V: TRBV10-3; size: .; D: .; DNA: TGTGCCATCAGTGAAACCGGGGGCAATCAGCCCCAGCATTTT; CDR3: CAISETGGNQPQHF
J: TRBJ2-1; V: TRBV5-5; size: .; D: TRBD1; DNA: TGTGCCAGCAGCGCTACAGGGGACAATGAGCAGTTCTTC; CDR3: CASSATGDNEQFF
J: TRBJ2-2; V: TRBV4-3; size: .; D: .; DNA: TGCGCCAGCAGCTATGACTGGAACACCGGGGAGCTGTTTTTT; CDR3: CASSYDWNTGELFF
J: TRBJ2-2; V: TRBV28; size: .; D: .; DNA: TGTGCCAGCAGTTTTGGAGTCGCCTCGCCCGGGGAGCTGTTTTTT; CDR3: CASSFGVASPGELFF
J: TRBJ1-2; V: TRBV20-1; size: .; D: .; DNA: TGCAGCCGGGAGACATCCAATGGCTACACCTTC; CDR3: CSRETSNGYTF
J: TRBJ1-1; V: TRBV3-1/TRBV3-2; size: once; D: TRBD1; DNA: TGTGCCAGCAGCCAATCCGAGACAGGGGGCAGGACTGAAGCTTTCTTT; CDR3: CASSQSETGGRTEAFF
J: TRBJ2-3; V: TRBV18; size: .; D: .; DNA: TGTGCCAGCTCACCGCCTAGTGGATTCCTCACAGATACGCAGTATTTT; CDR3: CASSPPSGFLTDTQYF
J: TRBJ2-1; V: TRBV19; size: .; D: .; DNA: TGTGCCAGTAGTTCCCCCCCCAGCTCCTACAATGAGCAGTTCTTC; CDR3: CASSSPPSSYNEQFF
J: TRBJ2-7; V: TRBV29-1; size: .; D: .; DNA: TGCAGCGTTGAATTGTCTGCGTCCTACGAGCAGTACTTC; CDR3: CSVELSASYEQYF
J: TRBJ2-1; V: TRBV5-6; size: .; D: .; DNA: TGTGCCAGCAGCTTGGTCGGAACTACTACCTACAATGAGCAGTTCTTC; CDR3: CASSLVGTTTYNEQFF
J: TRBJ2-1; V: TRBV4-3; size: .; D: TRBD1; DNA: TGCGCCAGCAGCCAGGATTCGACAGGGCTATTTGGGCCGAGCTCCTACAATGAGCAGTTCTTC; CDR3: CASSQDSTGLFGPSSYNEQFF
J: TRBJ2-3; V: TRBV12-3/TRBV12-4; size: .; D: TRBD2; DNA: TGTGCCAGCAGGAGGACTAGCGGTACGCAGTATTTT; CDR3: CASRRTSGTQYF
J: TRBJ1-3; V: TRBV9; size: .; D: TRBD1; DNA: TGTGCCAGCAGCCAACAGGGGACCTCAGGAAACACCATATATTTT; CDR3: CASSQQGTSGNTIYF
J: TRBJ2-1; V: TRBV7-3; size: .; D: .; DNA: TGTGCCAGCAGCTTAAGGGCCAGCAACTTAGACCACTACAATGAGCAGTTCTTC; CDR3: CASSLRASNLDHYNEQFF
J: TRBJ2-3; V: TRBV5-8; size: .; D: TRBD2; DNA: TGTGCCAGCAGCTTGGGACTAGCGACCACAGATACGCAGTATTTT; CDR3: CASSLGLATTDTQYF
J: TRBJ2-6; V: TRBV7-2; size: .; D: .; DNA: TGTGCCAGCAGCTTAGGCGGCAGGGGAAGGTCTGGGGCCAACGTCCTGACTTTC; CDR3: CASSLGGRGRSGANVLTF
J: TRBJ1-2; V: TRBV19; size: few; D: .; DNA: TGTGCCAGTCGTGTCTCGGGAGCTAACTATGGCTACACCTTC; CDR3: CASRVSGANYGYTF
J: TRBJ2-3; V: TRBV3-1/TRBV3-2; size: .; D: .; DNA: TGTGCCAGCAGCCTCGCGGGAGATACGCAGTATTTT; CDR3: CASSLAGDTQYF
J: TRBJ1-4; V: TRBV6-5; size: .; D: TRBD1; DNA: TGTGCCAGCAGCCTGGGACAGGGGGGTGAAAAACTGTTTTTT; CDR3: CASSLGQGGEKLFF
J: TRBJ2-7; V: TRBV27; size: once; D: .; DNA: TGTGCCACCCAGACATCCTTTACCTCCTACGAGCAGTACTTC; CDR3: CATQTSFTSYEQYF
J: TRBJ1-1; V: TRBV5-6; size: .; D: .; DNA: TGTGCCAGCAGCTTGGTGGTAGGGGGAGGGACTGAAGCTTTCTTT; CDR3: CASSLVVGGGTEAFF
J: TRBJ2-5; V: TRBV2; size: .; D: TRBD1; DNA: TGTGCCAGCGGCACCGAACCGGGACAGGGGCGCCAACAAGAGACCCAGTACTTC; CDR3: CASGTEPGQGRQQETQYF
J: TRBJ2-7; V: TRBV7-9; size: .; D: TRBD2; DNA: TGTGCCAGCAGCCTCGTTGTCGGCGCGGGAGTCTTCCACGAGCAGTACTTC; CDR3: CASSLVVGAGVFHEQYF
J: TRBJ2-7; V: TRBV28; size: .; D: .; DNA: TGTGCCAGCAGACCCGATCCGGGCTCCTACGAGCAGTACTTC; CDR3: CASRPDPGSYEQYF
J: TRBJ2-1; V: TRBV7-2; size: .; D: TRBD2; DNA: TGTGCCAGCAGCCCCCGGACTAGCGGGAGTTTAGAGCAGTTCTTC; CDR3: CASSPRTSGSLEQFF
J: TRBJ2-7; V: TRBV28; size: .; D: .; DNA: TGTGCCAGCAGTTCTGCAGGTCCAGTGGGCGAGCAGTACTTC; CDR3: CASSSAGPVGEQYF
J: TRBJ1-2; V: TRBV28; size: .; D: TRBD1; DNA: TGTGCCAGCAGTTCCCGACAGGGACTCTATGGCTACACCTTC; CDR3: CASSSRQGLYGYTF
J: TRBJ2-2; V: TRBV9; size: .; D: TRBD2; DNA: TGTGCCAGCAGCCCGGGACTAGCGGGAGTCACCGGGGAGCTGTTTTTT; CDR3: CASSPGLAGVTGELFF
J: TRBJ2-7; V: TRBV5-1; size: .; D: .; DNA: TGCGCCAGCAGCTTGGATGGGGGGGCGACTTCCTACGAGCAGTACTTC; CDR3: CASSLDGGATSYEQYF
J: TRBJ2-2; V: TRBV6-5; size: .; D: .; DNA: TGTGCCAGCAGCCTGGGGAGAGGGAACACCGGGGAGCTGTTTTTT; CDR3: CASSLGRGNTGELFF
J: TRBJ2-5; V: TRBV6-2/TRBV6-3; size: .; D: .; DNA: TGTGCCAGCAGTTACGTCGGGGAGACCCAGTACTTC; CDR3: CASSYVGETQYF
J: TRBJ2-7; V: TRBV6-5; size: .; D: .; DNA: TGTGCCAGCAGCCCGACATACAACTACGAGCAGTACTTC; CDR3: CASSPTYNYEQYF
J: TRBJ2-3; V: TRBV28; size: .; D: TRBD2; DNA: TGTGCCAGCAGCCCGGCGGGACTAGGCGAAGATACGCAGTATTTT; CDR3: CASSPAGLGEDTQYF
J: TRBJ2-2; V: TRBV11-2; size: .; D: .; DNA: TGTGCCAGCAGCCTAGGACAGCTAGACACCGGGGAGCTGTTTTTT; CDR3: CASSLGQLDTGELFF
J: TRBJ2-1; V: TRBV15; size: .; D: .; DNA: TGTGCCACCAGCAGAGATACAGGGACCTACAATGAGCAGTTCTTC; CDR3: CATSRDTGTYNEQFF
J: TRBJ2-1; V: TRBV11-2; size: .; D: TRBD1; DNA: TGTGCCAGCAGCTCGACAGGGCGAGGATACAATGAGCAGTTCTTC; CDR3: CASSSTGRGYNEQFF
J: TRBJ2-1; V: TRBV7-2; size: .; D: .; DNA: TGTGCCAGCAGCTTTATGTCCGTCCCCTACAATGAGCAGTTCTTC; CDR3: CASSFMSVPYNEQFF
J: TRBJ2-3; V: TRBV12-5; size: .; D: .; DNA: TGTGCTAGTGGTCCCCCCCGGGACATCACAGATACGCAGTATTTT; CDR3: CASGPPRDITDTQYF
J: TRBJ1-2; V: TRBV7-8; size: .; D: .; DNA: TGTGCCAGCAGCTCCCGGGGGGGGAACTATGGCTACACCTTC; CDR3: CASSSRGGNYGYTF
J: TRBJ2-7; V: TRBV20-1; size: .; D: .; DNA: TGCAGTGCTAGCCCTTCCTACGAGCAGTACTTC; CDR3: CSASPSYEQYF
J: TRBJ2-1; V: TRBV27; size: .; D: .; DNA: TGTGCCAGCTCACCATGGCCCGGGGGATCCAGTTCTGGGGAGCAGTTCTTC; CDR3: CASSPWPGGSSSGEQFF
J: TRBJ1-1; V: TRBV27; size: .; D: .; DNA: TGTGCCAGCACAGGGATTTGGAACACTGAAGCTTTCTTT; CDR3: CASTGIWNTEAFF
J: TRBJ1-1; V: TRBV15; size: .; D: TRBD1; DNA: TGTGCCACCAGCAGCTCTGACAGGGCCAACACTGAAGCTTTCTTT; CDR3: CATSSSDRANTEAFF
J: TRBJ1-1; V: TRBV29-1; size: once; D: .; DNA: TGCAGCGTTGAAGGCATCCTATATGAAGCTTTCTTT; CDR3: CSVEGILYEAFF
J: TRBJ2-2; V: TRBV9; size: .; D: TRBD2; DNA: TGTGCCAGCAGGCGGACTAGCGCGAACACCGGGGAGCTGTTTTTT; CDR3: CASRRTSANTGELFF
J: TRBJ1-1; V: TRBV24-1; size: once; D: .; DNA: TGTGCCACCAGGGGGCCGGTGAACACTGAAGCTTTCTTT; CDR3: CATRGPVNTEAFF
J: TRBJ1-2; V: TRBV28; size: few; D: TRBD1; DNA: TGTGCCAGCGGCCGGGACAGGGGCCATAACTATGGCTACACCTTC; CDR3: CASGRDRGHNYGYTF
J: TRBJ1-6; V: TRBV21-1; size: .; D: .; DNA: TGTGCCAGCACCGGAGGACAGAGAAGGGCCTCCTATAATTCACCCCTCCACTTT; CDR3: CASTGGQRRASYNSPLHF